The clone carrying this T cell receptor (beta chain) was counted a single time. As yet, its antigen is unknown. This sample is part of a study of early stage breast cancer tumors. Overall study context: Twelve of the 16 invasive tumors were ER+, PR+ and HER2-. Samples were sequenced at 9 to 10-fold average coverage. Study conclusions and caveats: Enriched TCRB sequences shared across patients were mostly commonly generated sequences.

CDR3 length equals 13 residues. V dropped 8 bases and J dropped 9 bases, with 18 bases sitting between them. CDR1 is MNHEY, CDR2 SVGAGI, per germline. The protocol was immunoSEQ multiplex PCR, while the TCRdb copy is restricted to in-frame clones and leaves out a portion. The sample holds some 58,000 clones; around 80% are singletons and the top ten take 3% to 4%. Sequencing was performed on blood. The gene calls are TRBV6-5 and TRBJ2-3; D is unclear. This TCR derives from a person aged 30 to 40 with breast cancer. The CDR3 sequence is CASQWALQSTQYF. CDR3 nucleotide sequence: TGTGCCAGCCAGTGGGCCCTTCAGTCCACGCAGTATTTT.